Below are 21 T cell receptor beta chains sequenced from a single sample in a study of blood T cell repertoires in COVID-19. Assay used: immunoSEQ multiplex PCR; TCRdb lists only in-frame clones, some missing. The sample comprises some 150,000 clones, roughly 80% of which are singletons, and 5% to 6.5% rests with the top ten. Sample: PBMCs or T cells enriched from blood (not recorded which). These receptors all come from a woman aged 45-60 years who had recovered from COVID-19.

The chain has TRBV6-1 and TRBJ2-3; 12 bases align to TRBD2. Per germline, CDR1 MNHNS and CDR2 SASEGT. V dropped 0 bases and J dropped 5; count of bases not matched to a gene: 9. The CDR3 has 18 residues. For the CDR3, the DNA is TGTGCCAGCAGTGAAGCTCTTCTAGCGGGGGGGCCCGGAGATACGCAGTATTTT. Translated, it gives CASSEALLAGGPGDTQYF.

The chain combines TRBV28 with TRBJ1-4; 9 positions match TRBD1. From germline, CDR1 is MDHEN and CDR2 SYDVKM. The CDR3 contains 15 residues. Trimming cost V 2 bases and J 8 bases; bases outside gene matches: 6. CDR3: CASSLNTGGAEKLFF. The CDR3 DNA reads as TGTGCCAGCAGTTTAAATACAGGGGGCGCAGAAAAACTGTTTTTT.

This sequence joins TRBV27 and TRBJ1-2; no clear D gene. Germline CDR1 reads MNHEY; CDR2 reads SMNVEV (reference sequence). There are 16 residues in the CDR3. The V end was cut by 5 bases, the J end by 4 bases, with 20 bases between. CDR3 loop: CASSREPGRSVYGYTF. Written as DNA, the CDR3 is TGTGCCAGCAGTCGAGAACCCGGGAGATCCGTCTATGGCTACACCTTC.

This chain uses TRBV5-1 with TRBJ1-2, with D tentatively TRBD1 (5 bases). This CDR3 is built from 14 residues. V lost 3 bases and J lost 4, with 13 bases in between. The germline CDR1 and CDR2 sequences are SGHRS and YFSETQ. CDR3 in amino acids: CASSSRVDIYGYTF. DNA of the CDR3: TGCGCCAGCAGCTCACGAGTGGACATCTATGGCTACACCTTC.

This chain connects TRBV7-2 to TRBJ1-2; a possible D gene is TRBD1 (5 bases). V lost 5 bases, J lost 4 bases, and 14 bases lay in between. CDR1 and CDR2 (germline): SGHTA, FQGNSA. The CDR3 consists of 14 residues. As DNA, the CDR3 is TGTGCCAGCAGCGGAGGGGTGGGCGGCTATGGCTACACCTTC. Its protein product is CASSGGVGGYGYTF.

V gene TRBV28 combines with J gene TRBJ1-2, with 8 bases aligning to TRBD1. CDR3 length: 14 residues. Germline V CDR1 and CDR2: MDHEN, SYDVKM. The ends lost 2 bases at V and 4 bases at J; junction bases unmatched: 3. The CDR3 coding sequence is TGTGCCAGCAGTTTAATCGACAGGGGCTATGGCTACACCTTC. The encoded protein is CASSLIDRGYGYTF.

In this sample, this clone turned up once. The chain recombines TRBV7-6 with TRBJ2-7; 8 nucleotides line up with TRBD1. The V gene's germline CDR1 is SGHVS and CDR2 FNYEAQ. V lost 3 bases to trimming and J lost 3 bases; unmatched junction nucleotides: 7. This CDR3 region has 15 residues. CDR3 DNA sequence: TGTGCCAGCAGCTTCGACAGGGGTGGAGACTACGAGCAGTACTTC. It specifies CASSFDRGGDYEQYF.

A remark on this clone: The same CDR3 is also encoded by other DNA sequences in this sample. The chain recombines TRBV5-1 with TRBJ2-3; 10 nucleotides agree with TRBD1. V was clipped by 3 bases and J by 3 bases; unmatched bases: 4. Germline values: CDR1 SGHRS, CDR2 YFSETQ. CDR3 length: 15 amino acids. CDR3 in amino acids: CASSSGDRGTDTQYF. CDR3 nucleotide sequence: TGCGCCAGCAGCTCCGGGGACAGGGGAACAGATACGCAGTATTTT.

This clone was found a few times. This chain links TRBV2 with TRBJ2-5; TRBD1 matches at 8 bases. The CDR3 runs to 15 residues. The germline gives CDR1 SNHLY, CDR2 FYNNEI. With 5 bases clipped from V and 8 bases from J, the junction kept 13 bases outside the gene matches. This CDR3 reads CASSQTGGRQLTQYF. For the CDR3, the DNA is TGTGCCAGCAGTCAAACAGGGGGGAGACAACTAACCCAGTACTTC. The full variable domain, rest sourced from reference TRBV2 and TRBJ2-5, is EPEVTQTPSHQVTQMGQEVILRCVPISNHLYFYWYRQILGQKVEFLVSFYNNEISEKSEIFDDQFSVERPDGSNFTLKIRSTKLEDSAMYFCASSQTGGRQLTQYFGPGTRLLVL.

This clone came up once. This rearrangement joins TRBV18 to TRBJ2-3, with 8 positions matching TRBD2. V shed 3 bases and J 3 bases; nucleotides not matched to a gene: 2. Germline loops: CDR1 KGHSH, CDR2 LQKENI. This CDR3 is 14 amino acids long. In DNA form, the CDR3 reads TGTGCCAGCTCACCCGGACTAGCTACAGATACGCAGTATTTT. Its protein is CASSPGLATDTQYF.

The chain recombines TRBV4-1 with TRBJ2-3; 9 bases agree with TRBD2. The CDR3 extends over 18 amino acids. Germline V CDR1 and CDR2: MGHRA, YSYEKL. After removal of 6 bases from V and 2 bases from J, the junction contained 15 bases not matched to a gene. CDR3 DNA: TGCGCCAGCAGACCTCTTGCGGGGGGGCCTGGGAACACAGATACGCAGTATTTT. Protein sequence: CASRPLAGGPGNTDTQYF.

CDR3 amino acids: CASSRGRQGPYNEQFF. The CDR3 nucleotides read TGTGCCAGCAGCCGCGGGAGGCAGGGGCCCTACAATGAGCAGTTCTTC. This sequence joins TRBV3-1 (or the pseudogene TRBV3-2) and TRBJ2-1; TRBD2 agrees at 8 bases. CDR1 is LGHDT, CDR2 YNNKEL, per germline (reference sequence). Trimming at V came to 4 bases and at J to 2 bases, leaving 7 bases not matched to a gene. The CDR3 spans 16 residues.

V is TRBV5-1 and J is TRBJ1-2; no reliable D call. Trimming pared 0 bases from V and 0 bases from J, leaving 6 bases between. From germline, CDR1 is SGHRS and CDR2 YFSETQ. This CDR3 is 14 amino acids long. The CDR3 here is CASSLERANYGYTF. CDR3 DNA sequence: TGCGCCAGCAGCTTGGAGAGGGCTAACTATGGCTACACCTTC.

This chain connects TRBV6-5 to TRBJ1-2; 8 bases are a match to TRBD1. The CDR3 has 14 amino acids. In germline, CDR1 is MNHEY, CDR2 SVGAGI. V gave up 6 bases and J gave up 8 bases; unmatched junction bases: 11. The CDR3 reads CASRGDRQHGGYTF. In DNA form, the CDR3 reads TGTGCCAGCAGAGGGGACAGGCAACATGGGGGCTACACCTTC.

The rearrangement links TRBV2 to TRBJ2-7, with D perhaps matching TRBD1 (6 bases). With 5 bases removed from V and 3 bases from J, the gap between germline ends came to 11 bases. The germline V gene has CDR1 SNHLY and CDR2 FYNNEI. CDR3 size: 13 residues. CDR3 sequence reads: CASSTTGIYEQYF. The CDR3, as DNA: TGTGCCAGCAGTACGACAGGAATCTACGAGCAGTACTTC. The full variable domain, with the rest looked up from reference TRBV2 and TRBJ2-7, is EPEVTQTPSHQVTQMGQEVILRCVPISNHLYFYWYRQILGQKVEFLVSFYNNEISEKSEIFDDQFSVERPDGSNFTLKIRSTKLEDSAMYFCASSTTGIYEQYFGPGTRLTVT.

The V gene is TRBV2, the J gene TRBJ2-7; 7 bases are a match to TRBD2. Trimming removed 6 bases from V and 2 bases from J; junction bases left unmatched: 7. Germline V gene sequence: CDR1 SNHLY, CDR2 FYNNEI. The CDR3 sequence is 14 residues long. CDR3 in DNA: TGTGCCAGCAGGATAGCGGGTGGGACCTACGAGCAGTACTTC. Protein sequence: CASRIAGGTYEQYF. The complete variable domain, with remaining parts taken from reference TRBV2 and TRBJ2-7, reads EPEVTQTPSHQVTQMGQEVILRCVPISNHLYFYWYRQILGQKVEFLVSFYNNEISEKSEIFDDQFSVERPDGSNFTLKIRSTKLEDSAMYFCASRIAGGTYEQYFGPGTRLTVT.

This clone turned up a few times. The chain recombines TRBV2 with TRBJ2-5; 14 positions match TRBD2. The CDR3 contains 16 residues. V was clipped by 5 bases and J by 5 bases; unmatched bases: 7. Germline assignment: CDR1 SNHLY and CDR2 FYNNEI. CDR3: CASSSGLAGEGETQYF. The CDR3 bases are TGTGCCAGCAGTTCGGGACTAGCGGGGGAGGGCGAGACCCAGTACTTC.

This clone has only one observation. This chain connects TRBV7-3 to TRBJ1-2, with D uncertain. The CDR3 has 14 amino acids. Germline values: CDR1 SGHTA, CDR2 FQGTGA. The V and J ends lost 5 bases and 6 bases respectively, with 16 bases between them. CDR3 DNA: TGTGCCAGCAGCCCTGGACTCATTTCGGATGGCTACACCTTC. It yields the protein CASSPGLISDGYTF.

The chain joins TRBV19 to TRBJ1-5, with TRBD1 matching over 7 bases. The CDR3 is 13 amino acids. Germline CDR1 is LNHDA and CDR2 is SQIVND (reference sequence). With 3 bases clipped from V and 8 bases from J, the junction kept 4 bases outside the gene matches. The CDR3 DNA sequence: TGTGCCAGTAGTATTCAGGGGGGAAAGCCCCAGCATTTT. This codes for CASSIQGGKPQHF.

Remarks on this clone: The sample contains more than one DNA sequence encoding this CDR3. The chain couples TRBV5-1 to TRBJ2-1, with TRBD2 identical over 13 bases. Germline V gene sequence: CDR1 SGHRS, CDR2 YFSETQ. V shed 1 base, J shed 6 bases, and the junction held 1 base outside the gene matches. The CDR3 extends over 15 amino acids. The CDR3: CASSLTSGGANEQFF. The DNA of the CDR3 is TGCGCCAGCAGCTTGACTAGCGGGGGGGCCAATGAGCAGTTCTTC.

V gene TRBV29-1 combines with J gene TRBJ2-1; D not resolved. With 6 bases removed from V and 2 bases from J, the gap between germline ends came to 8 bases. CDR1 is SQVTM, CDR2 ANQGSEA, per germline. This CDR3 spans 12 amino acids. For the CDR3, the DNA is TGCAGCGTCGAGCCGACCTACAATGAGCAGTTCTTC. Protein product: CSVEPTYNEQFF.